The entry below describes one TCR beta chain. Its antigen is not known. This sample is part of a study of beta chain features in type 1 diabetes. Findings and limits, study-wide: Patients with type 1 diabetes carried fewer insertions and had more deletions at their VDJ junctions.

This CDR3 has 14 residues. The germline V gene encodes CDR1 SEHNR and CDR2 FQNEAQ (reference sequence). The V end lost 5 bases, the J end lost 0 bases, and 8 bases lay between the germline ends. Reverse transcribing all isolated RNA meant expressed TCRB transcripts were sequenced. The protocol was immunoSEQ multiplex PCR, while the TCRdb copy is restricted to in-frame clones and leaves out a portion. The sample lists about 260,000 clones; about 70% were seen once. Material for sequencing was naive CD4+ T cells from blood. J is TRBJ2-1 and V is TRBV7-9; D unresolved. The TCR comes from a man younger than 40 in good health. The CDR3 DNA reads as TGTGCCAGCAGCAGCGACATCTCCTACAATGAGCAGTTCTTC. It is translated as CASSSDISYNEQFF.